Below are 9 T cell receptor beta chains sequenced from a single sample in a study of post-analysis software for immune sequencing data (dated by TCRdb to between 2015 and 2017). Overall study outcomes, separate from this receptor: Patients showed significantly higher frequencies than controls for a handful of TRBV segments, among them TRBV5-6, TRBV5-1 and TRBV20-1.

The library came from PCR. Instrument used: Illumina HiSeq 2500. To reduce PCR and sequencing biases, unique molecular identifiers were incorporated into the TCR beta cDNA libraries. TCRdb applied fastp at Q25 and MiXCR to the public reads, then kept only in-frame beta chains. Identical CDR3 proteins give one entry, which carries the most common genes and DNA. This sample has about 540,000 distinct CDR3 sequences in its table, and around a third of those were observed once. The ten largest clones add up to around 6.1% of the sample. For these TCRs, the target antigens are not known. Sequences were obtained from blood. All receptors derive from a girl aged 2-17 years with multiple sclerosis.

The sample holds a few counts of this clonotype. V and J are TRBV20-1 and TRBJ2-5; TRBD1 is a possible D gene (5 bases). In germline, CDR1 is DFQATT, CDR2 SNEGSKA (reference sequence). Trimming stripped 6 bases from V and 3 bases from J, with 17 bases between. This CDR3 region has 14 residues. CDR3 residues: CSARFLTGEETQYF. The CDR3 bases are TGCAGTGCCAGGTTCCTTACAGGAGAAGAGACCCAGTACTTC.

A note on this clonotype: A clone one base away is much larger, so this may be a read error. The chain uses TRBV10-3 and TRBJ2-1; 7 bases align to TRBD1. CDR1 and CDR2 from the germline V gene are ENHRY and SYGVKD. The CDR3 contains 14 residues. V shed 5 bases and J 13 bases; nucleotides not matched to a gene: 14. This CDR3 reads CAISPGTVEETQFF. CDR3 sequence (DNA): TGTGCCATCAGTCCCGGGACAGTAGAAGAGACCCAGTTCTTC.

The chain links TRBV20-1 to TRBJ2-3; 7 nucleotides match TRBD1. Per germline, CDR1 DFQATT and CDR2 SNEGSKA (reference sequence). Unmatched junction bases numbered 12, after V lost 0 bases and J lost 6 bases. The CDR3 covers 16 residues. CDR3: CSARDSWDSAPDTQYF. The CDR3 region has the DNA TGCAGTGCTAGAGATTCGTGGGACAGCGCTCCGGATACGCAGTATTTT.

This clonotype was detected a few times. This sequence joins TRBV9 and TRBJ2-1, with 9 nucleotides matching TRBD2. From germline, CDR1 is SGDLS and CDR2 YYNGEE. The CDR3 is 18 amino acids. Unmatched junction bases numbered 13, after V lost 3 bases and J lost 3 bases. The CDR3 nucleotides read TGTGCCAGCAGCGCGTCCCTTAGGGGCGGGGGGGTCTACAATGAGCAGTTCTTC. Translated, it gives CASSASLRGGGVYNEQFF. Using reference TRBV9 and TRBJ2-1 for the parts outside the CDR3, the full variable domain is DSGVTQTPKHLITATGQRVTLRCSPRSGDLSVYWYQQSLDQGLQFLIQYYNGEERAKGNILERFSAQQFPDLHSELNLSSLELGDSALYFCASSASLRGGGVYNEQFFGPGTRLTVL.

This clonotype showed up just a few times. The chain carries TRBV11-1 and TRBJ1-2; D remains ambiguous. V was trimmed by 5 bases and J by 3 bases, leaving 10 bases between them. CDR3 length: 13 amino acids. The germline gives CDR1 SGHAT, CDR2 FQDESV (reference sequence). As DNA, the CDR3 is TGTGCCAGCAGCAGGTTAACGGACTATGGCTACACCTTC. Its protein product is CASSRLTDYGYTF.

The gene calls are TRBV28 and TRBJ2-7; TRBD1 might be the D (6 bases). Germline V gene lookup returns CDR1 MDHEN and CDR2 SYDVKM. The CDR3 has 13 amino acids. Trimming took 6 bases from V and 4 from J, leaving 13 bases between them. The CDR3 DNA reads TGTGCCAGCAGCTCCGGGACACAATACGAGCAGTACTTC. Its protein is CASSSGTQYEQYF. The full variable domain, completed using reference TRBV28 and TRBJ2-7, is DVKVTQSSRYLVKRTGEKVFLECVQDMDHENMFWYRQDPGLGLRLIYFSYDVKMKEKGDIPEGYSVSREKKERFSLILESASTNQTSMYLCASSSGTQYEQYFGPGTRLTVT.

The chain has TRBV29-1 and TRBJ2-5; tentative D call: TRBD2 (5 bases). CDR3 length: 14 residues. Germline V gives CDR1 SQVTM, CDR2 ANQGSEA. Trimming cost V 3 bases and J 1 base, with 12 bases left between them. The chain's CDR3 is CSVDLRVGQETQYF. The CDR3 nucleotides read TGCAGCGTTGATTTGCGGGTCGGCCAAGAGACCCAGTACTTC. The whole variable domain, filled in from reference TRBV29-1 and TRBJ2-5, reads SAVISQKPSRDICQRGTSLTIQCQVDSQVTMMFWYRQQPGQSLTLIATANQGSEATYESGFVIDKFPISRPNLTFSTLTVSNMSPEDSSIYLCSVDLRVGQETQYFGPGTRLLVL.

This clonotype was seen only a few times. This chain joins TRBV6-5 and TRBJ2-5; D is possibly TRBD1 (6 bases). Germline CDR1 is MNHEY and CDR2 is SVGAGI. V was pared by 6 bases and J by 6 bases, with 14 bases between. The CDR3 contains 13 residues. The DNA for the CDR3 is TGTGCCAGCAGGCAGGGGATAGGGCAGACCCAGTACTTC. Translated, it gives CASRQGIGQTQYF.

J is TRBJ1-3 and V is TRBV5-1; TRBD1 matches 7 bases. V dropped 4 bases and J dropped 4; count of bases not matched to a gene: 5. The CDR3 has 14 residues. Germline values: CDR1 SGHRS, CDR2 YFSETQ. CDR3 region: CASSTLTGGNTIYF. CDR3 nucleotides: TGCGCCAGCAGCACCTTGACAGGGGGAAACACCATATATTTT.